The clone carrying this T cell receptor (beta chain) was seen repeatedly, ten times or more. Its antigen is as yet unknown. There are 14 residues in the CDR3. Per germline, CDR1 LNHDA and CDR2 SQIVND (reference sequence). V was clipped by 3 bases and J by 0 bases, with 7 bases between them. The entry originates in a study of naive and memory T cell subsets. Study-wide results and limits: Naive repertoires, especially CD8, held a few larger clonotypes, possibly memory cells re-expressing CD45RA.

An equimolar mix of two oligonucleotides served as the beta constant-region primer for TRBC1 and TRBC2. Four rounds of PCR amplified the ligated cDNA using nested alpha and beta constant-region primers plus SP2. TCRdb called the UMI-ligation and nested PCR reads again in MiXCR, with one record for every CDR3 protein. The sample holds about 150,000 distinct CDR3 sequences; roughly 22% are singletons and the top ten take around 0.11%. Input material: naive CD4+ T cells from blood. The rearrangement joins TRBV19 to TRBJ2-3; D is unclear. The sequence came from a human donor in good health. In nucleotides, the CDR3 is TGTGCCAGTAGTATCTTCGCTAGCACAGATACGCAGTATTTT. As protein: CASSIFASTDTQYF.